Sequencing of this T cell receptor (beta chain) was carried out in a study of cytomegalovirus exposure and HLA in healthy donors (dated 2017 in TCRdb). Looking at the study overall: An earlier analysis of several hundred of the donors reported about 300 Gb of sequence data and some 110 million unique TCR beta sequences obtained from about 179 million T cells. An early release covering just under 650 HLA-typed donors comprised about 320 gigabases of sequencing data and around 80 million unique TCR sequences. Of the roughly 430 genotyped donors, over 65% fell in the genetic ancestry cluster associated with self-reported Caucasian donors. The study aimed to test whether cataloging public T cell receptors could reveal signatures of past pathogen exposure. The study profiled the T cell repertoires of hundreds of subjects by immunosequencing and related them to cytomegalovirus serostatus. Along with the 666-subject first cohort, a separate validation cohort of over a hundred different subjects was used. High-throughput TCR immunosequencing, statistical association of individual TCRs with disease status, and machine learning were combined to predict cytomegalovirus infection status. A later analysis re-analyzed previously published TCR beta repertoires from approximately 700 donors and added high-resolution HLA genotyping to study TCR occurrence patterns. In the later analysis, no new phenotypic data were used to find candidate immune exposures; instead, reliance was placed on TCR beta sequences and their occurrence across donors. An earlier analysis of roughly 580 of the donors used high-throughput TCR beta sequencing to judge whether each TCR beta V gene segment behaved as functional or pseudogenic. Donor age, sex, ethnicity and CMV serostatus were compiled together with the repertoire data. Genome-wide SNP genotypes for about 65% of the 666 donors were used in a later genetic analysis, which treated that subset as a discovery cohort. Every discovery cohort repertoire had been produced on one sequencing platform. HLA typing included class I and class II loci at four-digit resolution. The number of donors typed differed by locus, with roughly 620-630 for A, B, C, DRB1 and DQB1, around 560 for DQA1, nearly 610 for DPA1, and approximately 470 for DPB1. Because of strong linkage in the cohort, four or five DR-DQ haplotypes were treated as single units for association and clustering. Among some 410 genotyped donors of the cohort, an average of roughly 230,000 unique TCR beta nucleotide sequences was sequenced per donor, of which approximately 19% were non-productive. The paper as a whole reports these results and caveats: Because counts were too low, some 17 rarely observed V segments, including chromosome 9 orphons, were left out of the earlier analysis of about 620 of the donors. HLA typing was unavailable for some donors at each locus, so association tests used only the typed subset. The study gave a list of 150 to 200 TCR beta chains associated with cytomegalovirus. Because the 87-base-pair reads could not distinguish some IMGT-functional V segments, including TRBV6-2 and TRBV6-3, those segments were excluded. Presence/absence analyses assumed roughly uniform sequencing depth across donors, an assumption that may not hold. A further reported finding was that TCR beta sequences accurately predicted the HLA-A and HLA-B alleles for most subjects in the first cohort. In a later analysis, several top co-occurrence clusters were reported to appear linked to parvovirus B19, influenza, CMV and Epstein-Barr virus. The only immune exposure information available for the cohort was CMV serostatus. It was suggested by the authors that the approach could potentially be generalized to other disease states and immunological phenotypes. The sequencing pipeline was judged likely to have produced a cluster of highly shared sequence variants as a technical artifact. V-gene and J-gene trimming of TCR beta chains was associated with a missense DCLRE1C variant in a later genetic analysis, and the association was replicated in an independent cohort. Most CMV-associated TCR beta chains appeared to be HLA-restricted in a later analysis, and the HLA associations seemed to be driven largely by CMV exposure. Assigning TCR associations to individual alleles was difficult when HLA alleles, especially DR and DQ, strongly co-occurred. In a later analysis, the rate of TCR association differed among HLA loci, with DRB1 alleles having the most associated TCRs and HLA-C alleles having the fewest. Broadly in line with IMGT annotations, most TCR beta V segments showed up in productive rearrangements about 87% or about 30% of the time in an earlier analysis of 587 of the donors. In a later analysis, HLA-associated TCR beta chains were found to be more clonally expanded and to have lower generation probabilities than equally common non-associated chains. Most TCR sequences were observed very rarely across donors, whereas some public TCRs were present in many individuals. In vitro tests confirmed that a few of the cytomegalovirus-associated TCR beta chains recognize cytomegalovirus antigens. In a later genetic analysis, fewer N-insertions in productive TCRs were reported among donors in an Asian-associated ancestry cluster than the approximately 670-donor mean. At a false discovery rate of 0.05, a later analysis linked about 16,000 TCR beta sequences to specific HLA alleles. Linkage disequilibrium might explain the correlated functional status among segregating V segments, but an unknown experimental factor could not be ruled out. Cytomegalovirus status was reported to be diagnosed by the classifier with high specificity and sensitivity in both the original and validation cohorts. In this cohort, only TCR beta chains were sequenced, and detectable features were limited by the absence of alpha or paired-chain data.

CDR1 and CDR2 are read off the germline V gene as SGHRS and YFSETQ. The CDR3, cysteine through phenylalanine, is 15 amino acids long. CDR3 DNA only is kept here, 45 bases in frame from base 1. Germline trimming amounts to 5 bases on V and 5 bases on J, with 5 as the count of junction bases outside the gene matches. In the case of this clone: The target of this receptor is not known. No base qualities exist here, and no much larger clone lies one base off it.

In total, around 600 healthy bone marrow donors made up the cohort. Cohort members were all nominally healthy when sampled, although unrecorded immune exposures were likely present. The donor was CMV seropositive and belonged to the group of 250 to 300 seropositive cohort members. Every donor gave a peripheral blood sample, and the peripheral blood mononuclear cells from that sample were used for TCR beta sequencing. The Qiagen DNeasy Blood Extraction Kit was used to extract genomic DNA from the blood cell samples. Library prep was done by the immunoSEQ multiplex PCR assay. A mixture of 60 forward primers for TCR Vbeta segments and 13 reverse primers for TCR Jbeta segments was used in the multiplex PCR. A multiplex PCR assay on genomic DNA amplified the CDR3 region of rearranged TCR beta genes. The Illumina HiSeq System was used to sequence the amplified TCR beta libraries as 87-base-pair reads. Concerning the study's data processing: Across the 700 or so repertoires, a later analysis counted roughly 84 million unique TCR beta chains, 8.5 million to 12 million of which were shared by at least two donors. Raw reads were error-corrected and collapsed into unique sequences by a nearest-neighbor algorithm in which closely related sequences were merged to remove PCR and sequencing errors. V, D and J gene segments were assigned by aligning CDR3 sequences to IMGT reference sequences. For a sequence to be retained, a match of at least six nucleotides was required to both a V gene segment and a J gene segment. A rearrangement counted as productive if the CDR3 had no stop codons and remained in frame with V and J, and every other rearrangement counted as non-productive. CDR3 was defined by IMGT convention, running from the second conserved V-encoded cysteine to the conserved J-encoded phenylalanine. The earlier analysis of a few hundred of the donors excluded any sequence lacking an unambiguous match to a single V gene segment. In an earlier analysis of almost 600 of the donors, a V segment was called functional when productive rearrangements were above 56.7%, and segregating when the standard deviation between donors exceeded 5%. A statistical classification framework was developed to diagnose cytomegalovirus status using the catalog of TCR beta chain sequences. In a later analysis, TCR nucleotide sequences were compared against IMGT/GENE-DB human TR gene sequences so that V and J genes could be assigned. In a later analysis, CDR3 sequences and most-parsimonious VDJ recombination scenarios were assigned using the TCRdist pipeline. In a later analysis, every TCR beta chain was defined by the combination of its CDR3 amino acid sequence and its V-gene family, and reads without a unique V-gene family were dropped. As a way to deal with suspected cross-contamination and a sequencing artifact, a later analysis dropped hundreds of nucleotide sequences that were highly shared and had low generation probability. A later analysis calculated a clonal expansion index for each public chain from normalized within-repertoire ranks of inferred template counts. Generation probabilities in a later analysis came from a VDJ recombination model fitted to out-of-frame rearrangements, and those results were checked against IGoR. In a later analysis, hypergeometric tests were used to score TCR-TCR, TCR-HLA and TCR-CMV co-occurrence, with a repertoire-size bias correction applied to TCR pairs. In a later analysis, false discovery rates were estimated by permuting HLA or CMV assignments 20 times. In a later analysis, co-occurring TCRs were grouped using DBSCAN, with TCRdist sequence similarity added in when clustering inside HLA-allele-positive subsets. Repertoires with fewer than 30,000 or more than 120,000 public chains, plus five repertoires with anomalous nucleotide sharing, were excluded from co-occurrence clustering. The table comes from immuneACCESS by way of TCRdb, which keeps in-frame sequences with V and J called. Part of the clones is missing from these tables; in studies checked, under half for an unresolved V gene and the rest for unknown reasons. For V, J and clone size, that table is used; D and trimming come from the DNA. This sample lists 13,000 to 15,000 clones; 55% to 75% were detected once. The ten largest clones capture 17% of the sample.

The source is a woman aged 50 to 65 in good health and CMV-seropositive. Source material: PBMCs. Recombination joined TRBV5-1 with TRBJ2-7, with TRBD2 identical over 15 junction bases. This receptor carries the CDR3 CASSRTSGRANEQYF. In nucleotides, the sequence is TGCGCCAGCAGTCGGACTAGCGGGAGGGCCAACGAGCAGTACTTC.